Reported below is one TCR beta chain. What it binds is unknown. Sequencing templates came from extracted RNA that was reverse transcribed into cDNA. The table came from immunoSEQ multiplex PCR; TCRdb's copy has only in-frame clones and leaves some out. The sample includes more than 100,000 clones, roughly 53% of them seen just once. This record comes from a study of CD8+ T cells in alopecia areata. Points from the study as a whole: More clonal than normal scalp was lesional scalp, particularly alopecia totalis/universalis. Unlike in mice, where it was clearer, TCR sharing across patients was less clear, possibly HLA-related. Scalp sequencing also captures normal skin's resident alphabeta T cells.

The germline V gene has CDR1 MGHRA and CDR2 YSYEKL. The CDR3 loop spans 18 amino acids. Deletions cut 0 bases from V and 6 bases from J, with 21 bases between. Sorted populations comprised CD4+ and CD8+ T cells obtained from PBMCs. The V call is TRBV4-1, the J call TRBJ2-4, with a possible D match to TRBD1 (8 bases). The source of this sequence is a human donor in good health. The sequencing sample was made of CD4+ T cells sorted from blood. The CDR3 DNA follows: TGCGCCAGCAGCCAAGATTTGGTGGCAGGGGGCGGGAGAAACATTCAGTACTTC. As protein: CASSQDLVAGGGRNIQYF.